The rows below give T cell receptor beta chains drawn from one sample of a study of neurological immune-mediated disorders. TCRdb called the 5' RACE reads again in MiXCR, with one record for every CDR3 protein. The sample contains some 20,000 distinct CDR3 sequences, roughly 7.5% of which appear only once. The specimen sequenced was CD8+ T cells from blood. These receptors all come from a woman in her 30s with HTLV-1-associated myelopathy (HAM/TSP). Each CDR3 is given with its conserved first and last residue. Fields, in order: D gene, V gene, J gene, clone size, CDR3 protein, CDR3 DNA. D genes are given only for firm matches. Size values are once, few and many counts, or a class for expanded clones, and some rows have none.

d_call: NA
v_call: TRBV10-2
j_call: TRBJ2-4
clone_size: many
cdr3_aa: CASSESRVLDLSNIQYF
cdr3_nt: TGCGCCAGCAGTGAGTCTCGAGTCCTAGACCTCAGTAACATTCAGTACTTC

d_call: NA
v_call: TRBV19
j_call: TRBJ1-2
clone_size: many
cdr3_aa: CATTPDTGSGYTF
cdr3_nt: TGTGCCACTACTCCCGACACTGGGAGCGGCTACACCTTC

d_call: TRBD1
v_call: TRBV10-3
j_call: TRBJ1-2
clone_size: few
cdr3_aa: CAISGGVFRGQANYGYTF
cdr3_nt: TGTGCCATCAGTGGCGGTGTGTTTAGAGGACAGGCCAACTATGGCTACACCTTC

d_call: NA
v_call: TRBV3-1
j_call: TRBJ2-7
clone_size: many
cdr3_aa: CASSAGTGALYEQYF
cdr3_nt: TGTGCCAGCAGTGCCGGGACGGGGGCACTCTACGAGCAGTACTTC

d_call: TRBD1
v_call: TRBV14
j_call: TRBJ1-1
clone_size: many
cdr3_aa: CASSDRQGPSNTEAFF
cdr3_nt: TGTGCCAGCAGCGATAGACAGGGACCCTCGAACACTGAAGCTTTCTTT

d_call: TRBD2
v_call: TRBV20-1
j_call: TRBJ2-7
clone_size: many
cdr3_aa: CSAFGRGEYEQYF
cdr3_nt: TGCAGTGCTTTCGGTCGGGGGGAATACGAGCAGTACTTC

d_call: NA
v_call: TRBV11-2
j_call: TRBJ1-2
clone_size: once
cdr3_aa: CASRLPGMAGYTF
cdr3_nt: TGTGCCAGCAGATTACCAGGGATGGCTGGCTACACCTTC

d_call: NA
v_call: TRBV11-2
j_call: TRBJ2-1
clone_size: many
cdr3_aa: CASSPSPRTDWAHNEQFF
cdr3_nt: TGTGCCAGCAGCCCCAGCCCCCGGACTGATTGGGCACACAATGAGCAGTTCTTC

d_call: TRBD2
v_call: TRBV30
j_call: TRBJ2-3
clone_size: few
cdr3_aa: CACSLAGDTDTQYF
cdr3_nt: TGTGCCTGTTCACTAGCGGGGGACACAGATACGCAGTATTTT

d_call: NA
v_call: TRBV29-1
j_call: TRBJ1-2
clone_size: many
cdr3_aa: CSVRDEGYTF
cdr3_nt: TGCAGCGTCAGGGATGAAGGCTACACCTTC

d_call: NA
v_call: TRBV7-9
j_call: TRBJ2-7
clone_size: NA
cdr3_aa: CASSLENGYEQYF
cdr3_nt: TGTGCCAGCAGCTTAGAGAATGGCTACGAGCAGTACTTC

d_call: NA
v_call: TRBV9
j_call: TRBJ2-3
clone_size: many
cdr3_aa: CASSDRGGGTDTQYF
cdr3_nt: TGTGCCAGCAGCGACAGGGGAGGAGGGACAGATACGCAGTATTTT

d_call: TRBD2
v_call: TRBV7-9
j_call: TRBJ2-1
clone_size: NA
cdr3_aa: CASSYTSGGHNEQFF
cdr3_nt: TGTGCCAGCAGCTATACTAGCGGGGGGCATAATGAGCAGTTCTTC

d_call: TRBD2
v_call: TRBV7-9
j_call: TRBJ2-7
clone_size: many
cdr3_aa: CASSLSGGLHEQYF
cdr3_nt: TGTGCCAGCAGCTTAAGCGGGGGGTTACACGAGCAGTACTTC

d_call: NA
v_call: TRBV6-4
j_call: TRBJ2-2
clone_size: many
cdr3_aa: CASKDGPNTGELFF
cdr3_nt: TGTGCCAGCAAGGACGGTCCGAACACCGGGGAGCTGTTTTTT

d_call: NA
v_call: TRBV29-1
j_call: TRBJ2-7
clone_size: many
cdr3_aa: CSVTTQGYEQYF
cdr3_nt: TGCAGCGTTACAACACAGGGCTACGAGCAGTACTTC

d_call: NA
v_call: TRBV6-1
j_call: TRBJ2-7
clone_size: many
cdr3_aa: CASSEAETELYEQYF
cdr3_nt: TGTGCCAGCAGTGAAGCAGAGACAGAACTCTACGAGCAGTACTTC